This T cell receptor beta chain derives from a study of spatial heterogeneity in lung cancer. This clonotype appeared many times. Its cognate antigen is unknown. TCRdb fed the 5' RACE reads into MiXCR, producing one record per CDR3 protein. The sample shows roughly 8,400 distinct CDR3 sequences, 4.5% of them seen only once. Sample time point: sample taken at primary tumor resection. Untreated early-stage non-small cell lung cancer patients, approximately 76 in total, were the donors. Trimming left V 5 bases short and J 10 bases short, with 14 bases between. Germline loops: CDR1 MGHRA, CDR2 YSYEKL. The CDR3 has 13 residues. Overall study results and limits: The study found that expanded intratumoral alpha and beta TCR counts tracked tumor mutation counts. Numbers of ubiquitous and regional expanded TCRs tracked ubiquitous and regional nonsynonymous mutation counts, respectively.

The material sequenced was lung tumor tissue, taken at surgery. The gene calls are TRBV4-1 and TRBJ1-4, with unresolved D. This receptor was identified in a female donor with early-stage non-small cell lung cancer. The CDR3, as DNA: TGCGCCAGCAGCGACCCGCCCGATGGAAAACTGTTTTTT. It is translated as CASSDPPDGKLFF.